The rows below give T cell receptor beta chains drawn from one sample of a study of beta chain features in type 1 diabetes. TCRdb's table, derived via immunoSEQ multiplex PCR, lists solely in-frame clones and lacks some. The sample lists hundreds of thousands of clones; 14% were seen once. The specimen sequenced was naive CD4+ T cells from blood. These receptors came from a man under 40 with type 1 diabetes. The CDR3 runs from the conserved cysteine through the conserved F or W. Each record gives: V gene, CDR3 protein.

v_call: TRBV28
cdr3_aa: CASSLLASGANVLTF

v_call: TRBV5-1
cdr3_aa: CASSIPTGADSNQPQHF

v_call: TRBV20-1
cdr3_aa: CSLKGETQYF

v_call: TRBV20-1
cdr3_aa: CSAGRQPQHF

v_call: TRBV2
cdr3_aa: CASSGASGRTAREIF

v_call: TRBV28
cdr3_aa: CASSFSGSDGYTF

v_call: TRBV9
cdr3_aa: CASSPRTGNTEAFF

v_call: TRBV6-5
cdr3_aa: CASSYAGETQYF

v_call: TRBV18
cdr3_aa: CASSPRSTGELFF

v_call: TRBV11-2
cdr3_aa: CASREQVAKNIQYF

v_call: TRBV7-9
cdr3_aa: CASSLDWSGGYSNQPQHF

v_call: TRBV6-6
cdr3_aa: CASTPHGEGQPQHF

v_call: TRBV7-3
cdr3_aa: CASSTGNTEAFF

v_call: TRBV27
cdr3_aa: CASSRTGDEKLFF

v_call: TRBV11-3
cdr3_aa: CASSLDHGDTQYF

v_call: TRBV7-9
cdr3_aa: CASSHFGLAGLYEQFF

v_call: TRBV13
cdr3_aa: CASSLGGIKYEQYF

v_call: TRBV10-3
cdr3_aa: CATIAGGLPDTQYF

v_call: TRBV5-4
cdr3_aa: CASSQTGLEEKLFF

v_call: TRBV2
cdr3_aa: CASSTGASQPQHF

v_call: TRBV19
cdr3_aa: CASSGVGGTYEQYF

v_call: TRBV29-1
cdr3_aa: CSVERTSGRTLRNEQFF

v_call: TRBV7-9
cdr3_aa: CASSARGHSGLGYGYTF

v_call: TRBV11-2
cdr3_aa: CASSSISSYNEQFF

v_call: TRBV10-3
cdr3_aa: CAISVRDTEYNEQFF

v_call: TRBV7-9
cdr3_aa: CASSFSGLADNEQFF

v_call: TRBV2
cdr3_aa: CASRRGLSETQYF

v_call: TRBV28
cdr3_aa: CASSREPSGNTIYF

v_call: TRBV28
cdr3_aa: CASSLGMPETQYF

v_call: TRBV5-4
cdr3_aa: CASSNTGTGKGGSYNEQFF

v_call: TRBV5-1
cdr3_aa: CASSTGTSGTAREQYF

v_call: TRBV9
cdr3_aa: CASSGKEAGASSYNEQFF

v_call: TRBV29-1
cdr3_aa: CSVEGGEIAKNIQYF

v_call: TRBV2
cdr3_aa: CASSAGGPTLEQYF

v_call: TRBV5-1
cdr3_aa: CASRQGSDTQYF

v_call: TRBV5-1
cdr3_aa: CASSSRPIGLAGVWGEQFF

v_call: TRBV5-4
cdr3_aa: CASSGPGTPTRNEQFF

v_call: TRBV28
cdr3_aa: CASSPASAGDIDEQFF

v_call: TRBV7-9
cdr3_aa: CASSLPVTNTEAFF

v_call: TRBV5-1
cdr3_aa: CASSRNRNTEAFF

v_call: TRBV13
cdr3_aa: CASSLRGTGELFF

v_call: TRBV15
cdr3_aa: CATSRGHSYEQYF

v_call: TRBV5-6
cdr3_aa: CASSWTGELGNIQYF

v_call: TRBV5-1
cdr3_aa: CASSSGLASTDTQYF

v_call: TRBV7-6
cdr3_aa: CASSLVAGGDTQYF

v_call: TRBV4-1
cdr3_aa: CASSQPSGRPVNEQFF

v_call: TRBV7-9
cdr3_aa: CASSKPQGATDTQYF

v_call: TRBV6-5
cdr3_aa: CASSLDSYTEAFF

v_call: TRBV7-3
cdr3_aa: CASSLFPGDYGYTF

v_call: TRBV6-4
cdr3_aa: CASSGETQGEQFF

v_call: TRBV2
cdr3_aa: CASSSGTSGIYEQFF

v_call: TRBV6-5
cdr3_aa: CASSSRVGYQPQHF

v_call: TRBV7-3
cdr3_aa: CASSGQRENYNEQFF

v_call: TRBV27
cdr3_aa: CASSPRDLNNEQFF

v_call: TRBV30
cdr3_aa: CAWSVAGGVSFF

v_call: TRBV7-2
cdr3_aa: CASSSSRGGYEQYF

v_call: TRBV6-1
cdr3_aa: CASSEWGVAEAFF

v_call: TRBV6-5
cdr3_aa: CASSNDGGTYEQYF

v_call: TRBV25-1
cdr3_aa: CASSGPGQPQHF

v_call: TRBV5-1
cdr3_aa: CASSLVGTSNTEAFF